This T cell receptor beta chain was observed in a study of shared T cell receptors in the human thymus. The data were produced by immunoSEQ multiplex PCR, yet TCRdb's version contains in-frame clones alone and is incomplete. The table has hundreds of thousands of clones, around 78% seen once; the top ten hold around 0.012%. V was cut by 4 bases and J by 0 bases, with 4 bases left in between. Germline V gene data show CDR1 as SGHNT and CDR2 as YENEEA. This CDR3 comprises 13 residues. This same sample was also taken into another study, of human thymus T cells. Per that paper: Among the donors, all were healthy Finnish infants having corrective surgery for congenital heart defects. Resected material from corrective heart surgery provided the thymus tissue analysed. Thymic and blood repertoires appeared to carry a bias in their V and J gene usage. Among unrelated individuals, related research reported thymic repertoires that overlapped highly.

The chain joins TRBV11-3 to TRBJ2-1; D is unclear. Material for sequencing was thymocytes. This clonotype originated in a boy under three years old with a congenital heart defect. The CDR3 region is CASSSSSYNEQFF. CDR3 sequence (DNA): TGTGCCAGCAGCTCCAGCTCCTACAATGAGCAGTTCTTC. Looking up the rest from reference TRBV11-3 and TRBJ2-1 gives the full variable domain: EAGVVQSPRYKIIEKKQPVAFWCNPISGHNTLYWYLQNLGQGPELLIRYENEEAVDDSQLPKDRFSAERLKGVDSTLKIQPAELGDSAVYLCASSSSSYNEQFFGPGTRLTVL.